This TCR beta chain comes out of a study of preoperative IRX-2 immunotherapy in early breast cancer. With 7 bases removed from V and 3 bases from J, the gap between germline ends came to 10 bases. The CDR3 runs to 13 residues. Germline assignment: CDR1 SNHLY and CDR2 FYNNEI. Sequencing used immunoSEQ multiplex PCR; TCRdb keeps in-frame clones, though not all of them. The sample shows about 19,000 clones, just under 85% of them seen only once. Treatment reported: preoperative locoregional IRX-2 cytokine immunotherapy. The receptor comes from a human donor with breast cancer. This material consisted of lymph node tissue, taken after IRX-2 immunotherapy. The chain is built from TRBV2 and TRBJ1-5; no clear D gene. The CDR3 DNA is TGTGCCAGCACTCTAGCCGCCAATCAGCCCCAGCATTTT. It translates to CASTLAANQPQHF. The whole variable domain, remainder taken from reference TRBV2 and TRBJ1-5, is EPEVTQTPSHQVTQMGQEVILRCVPISNHLYFYWYRQILGQKVEFLVSFYNNEISEKSEIFDDQFSVERPDGSNFTLKIRSTKLEDSAMYFCASTLAANQPQHFGDGTRLSIL.